The clone carrying this T cell receptor (beta chain) was recorded once. These data are taken from a study of blood T cell repertoires in COVID-19. Study context: Sources were T cells, B-cell-depleted T cells, or PBMCs; the material itself was cDNA or gDNA.

Followed longitudinally, the Seattle patients had been enrolled during active infection. Authors' analysis steps: The assay estimated nucleated cells by amplifying reference gene primers. Some clones are missing from TCRdb's copy, which holds only in-frame ones; the method was immunoSEQ multiplex PCR. For V, J and clone size, that table is used; D and trimming come from the DNA. This sample carries about 160,000 clones, about 85% of them seen once, and the ten largest clones take under 6.5%. The J segment lost 6 bases and the V segment lost 6 bases, leaving 3 bases of the junction unmatched. This CDR3 has 13 residues. CDR1 and CDR2 from the germline V gene are ENHRY and SYGVKD.

The source of this sequence is a woman aged 45 to 65 with COVID-19, enrolled during active disease. The chain is built from TRBV10-3 and TRBJ2-1; TRBD1 agrees at 9 bases. The specimen was peripheral blood. The CDR3 sequence is CAIRGQGRNEQFF. CDR3 coding DNA: TGTGCCATCAGGGGACAGGGTCGCAATGAGCAGTTCTTC.